This TCR beta chain was observed in a study of early T cells in non-severe SARS-CoV-2 infection. Study at large: Sequenced material consisted of bulk RNA (from unsorted whole blood), and chains were unpaired. Study-level results: Reliance on VDJdb matching favored anti-spike CD8 responses; private and CD4 specificities were missed.

This clonotype was counted at least ten times. Its antigen remains unidentified. Unique molecular identifiers were affixed to single, distinct cDNA molecules. TCRdb itself ran the 5' RACE reads through MiXCR, one entry per CDR3 protein. In the table there are 70,000 to 90,000 distinct CDR3 sequences, roughly 16% of which are singletons. V lost 5 bases, J lost 4 bases, and 14 bases lay in between. From germline, CDR1 is SGHNT and CDR2 YENEEA. The CDR3 contains 15 residues. The sequence was obtained from an adult who was a healthcare worker with PCR-confirmed SARS-CoV-2 infection or an uninfected control (not recorded which). The specimen was whole blood. The rearrangement links TRBV11-3 to TRBJ2-2; D gene unclear. CDR3 sequence: CASSARLMGTGELFF. Here the CDR3 DNA reads TGTGCCAGCAGCGCCCGGCTCATGGGCACCGGGGAGCTGTTTTTT. The variable domain in full, completed from reference TRBV11-3 and TRBJ2-2, reads EAGVVQSPRYKIIEKKQPVAFWCNPISGHNTLYWYLQNLGQGPELLIRYENEEAVDDSQLPKDRFSAERLKGVDSTLKIQPAELGDSAVYLCASSARLMGTGELFFGEGSRLTVL.